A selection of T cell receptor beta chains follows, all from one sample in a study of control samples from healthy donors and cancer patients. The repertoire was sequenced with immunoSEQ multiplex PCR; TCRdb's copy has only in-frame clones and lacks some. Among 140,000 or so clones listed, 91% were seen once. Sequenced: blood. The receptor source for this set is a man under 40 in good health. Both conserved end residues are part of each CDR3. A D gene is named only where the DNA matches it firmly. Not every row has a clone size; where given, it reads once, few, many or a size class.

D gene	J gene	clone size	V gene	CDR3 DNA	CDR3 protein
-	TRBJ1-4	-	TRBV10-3	TGTGCCATCAGTGAAGGGGGAGGAGGTGAAAAACTGTTTTTT	CAISEGGGGEKLFF
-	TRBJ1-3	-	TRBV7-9	TGTGCCAGCAGCCCAAACCGCAGGGGAGTAATTGGAAACACCATATATTTT	CASSPNRRGVIGNTIYF
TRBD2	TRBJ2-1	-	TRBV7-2	TGTGCCAGCAGCTCGGGACTAGCTCGGAATGAGCAGTTCTTC	CASSSGLARNEQFF
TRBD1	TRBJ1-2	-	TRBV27	TGTGCCAGCAGTACCGACAGGGGGCCTAACTATGGCTACACCTTC	CASSTDRGPNYGYTF
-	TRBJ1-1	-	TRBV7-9	TGTGCCAGCAGCTTAAGCGGCATGAACACTGAAGCTTTCTTT	CASSLSGMNTEAFF
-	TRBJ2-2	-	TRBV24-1	TGTGCCACCAGTGATTTGAGAGGGCGAAACACCGGGGAGCTGTTTTTT	CATSDLRGRNTGELFF
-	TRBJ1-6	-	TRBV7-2	TGTGCCAGCAGCTTAGGGGGACTCCATAATTCACCCCTCCACTTT	CASSLGGLHNSPLHF
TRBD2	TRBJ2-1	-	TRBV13	TGTGCCAGCAGCCCCCCTAGCGGGGGCCTGGATGAGCAGTTCTTC	CASSPPSGGLDEQFF
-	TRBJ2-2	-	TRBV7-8	TGTGCCAGCAGCTTAGGGGCGGTTTATCGAGGGGAGCTGTTTTTT	CASSLGAVYRGELFF
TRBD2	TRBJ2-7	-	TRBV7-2	TGTGCCAGCAGCTTAGGCGGGTTGGGACTAGCGGGGAGACAGTACTTC	CASSLGGLGLAGRQYF
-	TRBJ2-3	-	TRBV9	TGTGCCAGCAGCGTAGTGATCGGGGGCGCAGATACGCAGTATTTT	CASSVVIGGADTQYF
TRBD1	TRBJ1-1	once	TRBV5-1	TGCGCCAGCAGCGGCCGGACAGGGGGCACTGAAGCTTTCTTT	CASSGRTGGTEAFF
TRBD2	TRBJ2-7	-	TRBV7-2	TGTGCCAGCAGTAAACCGGGACTAGCCTCCTACGAGCAGTACTTC	CASSKPGLASYEQYF
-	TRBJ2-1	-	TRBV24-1	TGTGCCACCAGTGATCCCAGATACAATGAGCAGTTCTTC	CATSDPRYNEQFF
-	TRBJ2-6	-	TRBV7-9	TGTGCCAGCAGCTCTGGGGCCAACGTCCTGACTTTC	CASSSGANVLTF
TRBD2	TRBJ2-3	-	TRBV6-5	TGTGCCAGCAGTAGACTAGCGCCTAGCACAGATACGCAGTATTTT	CASSRLAPSTDTQYF
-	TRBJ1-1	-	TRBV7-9	TGTGCCAGCAGCCCCGGGACTGGGGCTGAAGCTTTCTTT	CASSPGTGAEAFF
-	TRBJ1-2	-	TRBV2	TGTGCCAGCGGCCGGGACATAACTAACTATGGCTACACCTTC	CASGRDITNYGYTF
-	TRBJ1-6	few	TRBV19	TGTGCCAGTAGCTGGCGGTATAATTCACCCCTCCACTTT	CASSWRYNSPLHF
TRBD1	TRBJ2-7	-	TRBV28	TGTGCCAGCAGCCCAGGGGGCTGGGACGAGCAGTACTTC	CASSPGGWDEQYF
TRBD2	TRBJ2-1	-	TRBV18	TGTGCCAGCTCACATCGGGGGGATGAGCAGTTCTTC	CASSHRGDEQFF
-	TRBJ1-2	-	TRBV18	TGTGCCAGCTCACCACAGCAGGGTCCCTATGGCTACACCTTC	CASSPQQGPYGYTF
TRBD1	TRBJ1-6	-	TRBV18	TGTGCCAGCTCACCACGACAGGGAAGCTCACCCCTCCACTTT	CASSPRQGSSPLHF
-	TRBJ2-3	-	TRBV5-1	TGCGCCAGCAGCTCCGCGGCCTTGGGAGATACGCAGTATTTT	CASSSAALGDTQYF
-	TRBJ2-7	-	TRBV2	TGTGCCAGCAGTGATGGTGGCCCCGAGCAGTACTTC	CASSDGGPEQYF
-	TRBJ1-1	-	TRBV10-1	TGCGCCAGCAGTGAGTCTAGGGGCGCTGAAGCTTTCTTT	CASSESRGAEAFF
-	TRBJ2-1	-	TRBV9	TGTGCCAGCAGCGTAGAATCCCCCAGCTCCTACAATGAGCAGTTCTTC	CASSVESPSSYNEQFF
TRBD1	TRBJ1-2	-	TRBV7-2	TGTGCCAGCAGCTCATGGACAGGCGATGGCTACACCTTC	CASSSWTGDGYTF
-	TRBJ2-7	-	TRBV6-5	TGTGCCAGCAGTACGTCCGAGGACGTGGGTTACGAGCAGTACTTC	CASSTSEDVGYEQYF
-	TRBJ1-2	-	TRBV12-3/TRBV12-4	TGTGCCAGCAGTGAAGAGTACTATGGCTACACCTTC	CASSEEYYGYTF
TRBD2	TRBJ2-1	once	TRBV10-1	TGCGCCAGCAGTGAGTCATGGGGGGGGTATGAGCAGTTCTTC	CASSESWGGYEQFF
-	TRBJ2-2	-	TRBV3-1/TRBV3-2	TGTGCCAGCAGTCATCAGGACGGATACACCGGGGAGCTGTTTTTT	CASSHQDGYTGELFF
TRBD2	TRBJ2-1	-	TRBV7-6	TGTGCCAGCAGCTCCGGGAGGAGCGATGAGCAGTTCTTC	CASSSGRSDEQFF
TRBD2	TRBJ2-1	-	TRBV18	TGTGCCAGTTCCGGGACTAGCGGGTACAATGAGCAGTTCTTC	CASSGTSGYNEQFF
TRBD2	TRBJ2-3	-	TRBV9	TGTGCCAGCAGCCCAGGACTAGCGGTGAACACAGATACGCAGTATTTT	CASSPGLAVNTDTQYF
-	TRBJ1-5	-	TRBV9	TGTGCCAGCAGCGTATCAGGCAATCAGCCCCAGCATTTT	CASSVSGNQPQHF
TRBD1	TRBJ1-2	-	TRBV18	TGTGCCAGCTCACCCGACAGGGGGTTTAACTATGGCTACACCTTC	CASSPDRGFNYGYTF
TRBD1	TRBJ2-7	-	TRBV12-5	TGTGCCGCCGGGACAGACTTCTACGAGCAGTACTTC	CAAGTDFYEQYF
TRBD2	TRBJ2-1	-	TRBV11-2	TGTGCCAGCAGCTTAGTTTCTAGCGGGGACGGTGAGCAGTTCTTC	CASSLVSSGDGEQFF
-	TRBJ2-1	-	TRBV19	TGTGCCACCGGGACACTTGAGCAGTTCTTC	CATGTLEQFF
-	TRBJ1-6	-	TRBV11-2	TGTGCCAGCAGCTTAGAGTATAATTCACCCCTCCACTTT	CASSLEYNSPLHF
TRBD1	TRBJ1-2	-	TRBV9	TGTGCCAGCAGCGAAGGACAGGGGGCGGATGGCTACACCTTC	CASSEGQGADGYTF
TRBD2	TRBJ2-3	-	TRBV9	TGTGCCAGCAGCGTAAGCGGGGCTAGCACAGATACGCAGTATTTT	CASSVSGASTDTQYF
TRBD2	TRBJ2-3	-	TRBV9	TGTGCCAGCAGCGCTAGCGGGGGGGCAGATACGCAGTATTTT	CASSASGGADTQYF
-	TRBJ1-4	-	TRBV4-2	TGTGCCAGCAGCCAAGATCCAGGAACAAATGAAAAACTGTTTTTT	CASSQDPGTNEKLFF
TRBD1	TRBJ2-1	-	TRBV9	TGTGCCAGCAGCGTCCGGGACAGGGGGCGCAATGAGCAGTTCTTC	CASSVRDRGRNEQFF
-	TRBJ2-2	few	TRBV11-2	TGTGCCAGCAGCCAGGTCGCAGGGATCGGGGAGCTGTTTTTT	CASSQVAGIGELFF
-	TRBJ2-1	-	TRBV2	TGTGCCAGCAGTGATGTTAGGAGCTCCTACAATGAGCAGTTCTTC	CASSDVRSSYNEQFF
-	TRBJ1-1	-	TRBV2	TGTGGAAAGCCGGATTCCATGAACACTGAAGCTTTCTTT	CGKPDSMNTEAFF